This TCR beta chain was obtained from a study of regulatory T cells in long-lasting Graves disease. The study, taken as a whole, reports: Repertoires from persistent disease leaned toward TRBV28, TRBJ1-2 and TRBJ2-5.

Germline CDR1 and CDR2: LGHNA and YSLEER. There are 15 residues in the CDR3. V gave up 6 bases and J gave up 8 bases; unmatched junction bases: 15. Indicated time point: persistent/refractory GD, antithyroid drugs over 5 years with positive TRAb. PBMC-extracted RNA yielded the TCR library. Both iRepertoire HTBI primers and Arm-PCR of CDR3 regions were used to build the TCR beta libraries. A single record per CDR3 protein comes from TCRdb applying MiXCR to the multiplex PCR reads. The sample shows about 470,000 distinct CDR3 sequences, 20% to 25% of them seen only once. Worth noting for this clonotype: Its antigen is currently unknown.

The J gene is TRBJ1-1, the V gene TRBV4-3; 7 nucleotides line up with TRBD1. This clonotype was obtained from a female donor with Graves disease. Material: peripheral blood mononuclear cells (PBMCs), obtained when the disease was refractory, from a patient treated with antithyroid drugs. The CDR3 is CASRPGQAIATEAFF. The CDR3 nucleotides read TGCGCCAGCAGACCCGGACAGGCAATAGCCACCGAAGCTTTCTTT.